The present entry profiles one T cell receptor (beta chain) with its context. This clonotype was detected ten times or more. There is no known antigen for this receptor. No quality values exist for individual bases; no much larger clone is one base distant. The cysteine opens and the phenylalanine closes a CDR3 of 12 amino acids. Solely the CDR3 DNA is kept, with 36 bases framed from the first base. Reading the germline V gene (reference sequence) gives CDR1 SEHNR and CDR2 FQNEAQ. V is shortened by 10 bases, J by 3 bases, and the region joining them spans 13 bases. This entry comes from a study of low-dose radiotherapy and immunotherapy resistance in tumors (dated by TCRdb to the early 2020s). Looking at the study overall: In Cohort 1, each fraction delivered 0.5 Gy every 2 weeks, and the prescribed total PTV dose was 6.5 Gy. Aspirin 300 mg was taken orally once daily by patients for four cycles, starting on cycle 1 day 1. Intravenous cyclophosphamide at 200 mg/m2 was administered every two weeks, one day ahead of each radiation and immunotherapy administration. Eight patients were included in the translational analysis, namely three from the first dose cohort plus the first five from the second dose cohort. Trial participants were not randomized into treatment groups. Nivolumab was administered intravenously as a 240 mg flat dose every two weeks, and ipilimumab was administered intravenously at 1 mg/kg every six weeks. Cohort 2 received 1 Gy per fraction every two weeks, with a total of 13 Gy over 26 weeks.

The time point tag for this specimen amounts to: after trial treatment. The treatment or condition label on this specimen signifies: LDRT plus nivolumab, ipilimumab, low-dose cyclophosphamide and aspirin (RACIN trial). The donors took part in RACIN, a single-arm, phase I, dose-escalation trial that combined nivolumab, ipilimumab, aspirin, low-dose cyclophosphamide and low-dose radiotherapy. Patients with advanced, TIL-negative solid tumors were considered eligible. Sequencing was carried out with an Illumina HiSeq 2500. First-strand cDNA was synthesized using Superscript III and a set of TRAV- and TRBV-specific primers, so that both TCRalpha and TCRbeta chains were covered. TCRs were amplified with Phusion for around 18 PCR cycles, with a constant-region primer paired with the adapter attached to the V primers. Amplification of the isolated mRNA was done with the MessageAmp II aRNA Amplification Kit, which involved a roughly 17-hour in vitro transcription at 37 degrees C. mRNA for TCR sequencing was isolated with the Dynabeads mRNA DIRECT Purification Kit. A second approximately 25-cycle Phusion PCR added indexed Illumina adapters, and products were purified with AMPure XP beads. Per the source publication's procedure: Custom Perl scripts were used to pool TCR sequences that encoded the same protein, to remove out-of-frame sequences, and to calculate the abundance of each clonotype. TCR sequences supported by only a single read were excluded from analysis. Among the metrics used to describe the repertoires were Shannon entropy, Gini index, clonality, richness, and the frequency of TCRs shared between repertoires. TCRdb itself trimmed the public reads at Q25 with fastp, ran MiXCR and retained productive beta chains. Rows matching on CDR3 protein sequence are summarized as one entry with the most common DNA and genes. The V and J calls here are based on TCRdb, not the publication. Present in this sample are approximately 84,000 distinct CDR3 sequences, less than 20% of which were seen just once. Approximately 1.5% of the sample rests with the top ten.

The chain couples TRBV7-9 to TRBJ2-7; the D gene cannot be resolved beyond TRBD1 or TRBD2, each matching 5 bases. The sequence derives from a male donor with prostate cancer. Sequencing was performed on PBMCs, taken after low-dose radiotherapy plus immunotherapy. The DNA sequence is given as TGTGCCATCCGGGGCCTCGACTACGAGCAGTACTTC. Its product reads: CAIRGLDYEQYF.